Included here is one TCR beta chain sequence, with context. The antigen is undetermined. The record originates from a study of cytomegalovirus exposure and HLA in healthy donors. Whole-study results and caveats: TCR beta V- and J-gene trimming, according to a later analysis, was linked to a missense DCLRE1C variant. Available immune exposure information was restricted to CMV serostatus only.

V lost 8 bases, J lost 15 bases, and 20 bases lay in between. Germline values: CDR1 SNHLY, CDR2 FYNNEI. The CDR3 has 12 amino acids. PCR was performed using 60 Vbeta and 13 Jbeta primers. The data were produced by immunoSEQ multiplex PCR, yet TCRdb's version contains in-frame clones alone and is incomplete. In the table there are more than 95,000 clones, 10% to 15% of which are singletons. This clonotype was sampled from a man between 40 and 49 years old in good health and CMV-seropositive. V is TRBV2 and J is TRBJ2-1; a possible D gene is TRBD2 (6 bases). The specimen sequenced was PBMCs. The CDR3 DNA is TGTGCCAGCGGGGGGTTGGGGCTCGAGGGGTTCTTC. It codes for CASGGLGLEGFF.